The 8 T cell receptor beta chains below come from one sample, sequenced in a study of blood T cells in healthy people across ages. Through a sample-barcoded 5' primer and a J-beta primer mix, a second PCR was run for 7 to 11 cycles. TCRdb called the 5' RACE reads again in MiXCR, with one record for every CDR3 protein. The table shows about 760,000 distinct CDR3 sequences, with 56% occurring only once. Material for sequencing was blood. The source is a man in his forties in good health.

The chain couples TRBV29-1 to TRBJ1-1, with D hard to call. The CDR3 is made up of 13 amino acids. Per the germline V gene, CDR1 is SQVTM and CDR2 is ANQGSEA. Trimming stripped 1 base from V and 1 base from J, with 7 bases between. CDR3: CSVEASGNTEAFF. The DNA of the CDR3 is TGCAGCGTTGAAGCCTCGGGGAACACTGAAGCTTTCTTT.

J is TRBJ2-1 and V is TRBV7-9; TRBD2 might be the D (6 bases). Germline CDR1 SEHNR, CDR2 FQNEAQ (reference sequence). Deletions cut 2 bases from V and 2 bases from J, with 13 bases between. This CDR3 is built from 16 residues. This CDR3 reads CASSLSAGMPYNEQFF. The CDR3 coding sequence is TGTGCCAGCAGCTTATCCGCGGGAATGCCCTACAATGAGCAGTTCTTC.

J is TRBJ1-1 and V is TRBV28; D ambiguous. This CDR3 is 13 amino acids long. The germline gives CDR1 MDHEN, CDR2 SYDVKM. Deletions cut 5 bases from V and 5 bases from J, with 12 bases between. CDR3 sequence reads: CASSPPGRTEAFF. CDR3 in DNA: TGTGCCAGCAGTCCACCGGGGAGGACTGAAGCTTTCTTT. Full variable domain (outside the CDR3, taken from reference TRBV28 and TRBJ1-1): DVKVTQSSRYLVKRTGEKVFLECVQDMDHENMFWYRQDPGLGLRLIYFSYDVKMKEKGDIPEGYSVSREKKERFSLILESASTNQTSMYLCASSPPGRTEAFFGQGTRLTVV.

The genes are TRBV3-1 and TRBJ2-7; 10 nucleotides align to TRBD2. The germline V gene has CDR1 LGHDT and CDR2 YNNKEL (reference sequence). The V and J ends lost 3 bases and 0 bases, in that order; junction bases with no gene match: 11. The CDR3 extends over 18 amino acids. CDR3 bases: TGTGCCAGCAGCCACTCAAGGAGTAGCGGGAGGAGCTCCTACGAGCAGTACTTC. It specifies CASSHSRSSGRSSYEQYF.

The chain employs TRBV24-1 and TRBJ2-5; 15 bases fit TRBD2. Germline V gene lookup returns CDR1 KGHDR and CDR2 SFDVKD. The ends lost 3 bases at V and 6 bases at J; junction bases unmatched: 4. CDR3 length equals 16 residues. For the CDR3, the DNA is TGTGCCACCAGTGATCCCGGGACTAGCGGGAGGAAGACCCAGTACTTC. This gives the protein CATSDPGTSGRKTQYF.

The chain uses TRBV27 and TRBJ2-2; perhaps D is TRBD1 or TRBD2 (5 bases each). Trimming took 5 bases from V and 1 from J, leaving 11 bases between them. This CDR3 contains 15 residues. CDR1 and CDR2 from the germline V gene are MNHEY and SMNVEV (reference sequence). Here the CDR3 reads CASSKTGLNTGELFF. CDR3 nucleotides: TGTGCCAGCAGTAAAACAGGACTGAACACCGGGGAGCTGTTTTTT.

This chain joins TRBV12-3 or TRBV12-4 and TRBJ1-1; D call uncertain. Trimming stripped 8 bases from V and 8 bases from J, with 15 bases between. This CDR3 region has 12 residues. As DNA, the CDR3 is TGTGCCAGCGCCACAGAGGGCCAGGAAGCTTTCTTT. Its translation is CASATEGQEAFF.

V is TRBV20-1 and J is TRBJ2-7; 7 bases are shared with TRBD1. Unmatched junction bases numbered 9, after V lost 6 bases and J lost 4 bases. Germline-derived CDR1 and CDR2 are DFQATT and SNEGSKA (reference sequence). The CDR3 sequence is 13 residues long. CDR3 in amino acids: CSATWVGQYEQYF. CDR3 DNA: TGCAGTGCAACATGGGTGGGACAGTACGAGCAGTACTTC.